This T cell receptor (beta chain) was identified in a study of spatial heterogeneity in lung cancer. Whole-study findings and limits: Tumoral mutation counts were tracked by counts of expanded intratumoral alpha and beta TCRs.

Time point of the sample: sample taken at primary tumor resection. Whole RNA, which was extracted from tumor, nontumor lung tissue or frozen PBMC, was sequenced without any cell sorting. TCRdb reanalysed the 5' RACE reads using MiXCR and keeps one entry per CDR3 protein. The table records 14,000 or so distinct CDR3 sequences, approximately 4.8% of them present only once. The CDR3 length is 16 residues. V gave up 4 bases and J gave up 0 bases, with 13 bases separating them. CDR1 and CDR2 from the germline V gene are SGHRS and YFSETQ. This clonotype was observed many times. The target antigen is unknown. This beta chain came through as a stray read in a library set up for alpha chains, and its size says little.

The chain is built from TRBV5-1 and TRBJ2-2; D possibly corresponds to TRBD2 (6 bases). The origin of this receptor is a female donor with early-stage non-small cell lung cancer. The sample was lung tumor tissue, taken at surgery. The CDR3 coding sequence is TGCGCCAGCAGCCGGGGGACTGCGACGAACACCGGGGAGCTGTTTTTT. This sequence encodes CASSRGTATNTGELFF.